These 10 T cell receptor beta chains share one sample of origin, sequenced in a study of vaccination effects on CD4 cells after COVID-19. Only in-frame clones appear in the TCRdb table, and some are missing; sequencing was by immunoSEQ multiplex PCR. The table records fewer than 80,000 clones, about 67% of them present only once. Before any sequencing was done, the ViraFEST assay used viral peptide pools to expand antigen-specific CD4+ T cells. It was after 10 days of culture that CD4+ T cells were isolated. Two doses of BNT162b2 or mRNA-1273 vaccine were administered to participants. No antigens are known for them. This sample comprised CD4+ T cells from PBMCs cultured with HCoV-229E spike peptides, obtained after COVID-19 vaccination. These TCRs come from a human donor who received a COVID-19 vaccine.

The chain combines TRBV3-1 (or the pseudogene TRBV3-2) with TRBJ2-7; 9 nucleotides match TRBD1. The germline gives CDR1 LGHDT, CDR2 YNNKEL (reference sequence). V was pared by 5 bases and J by 5 bases, with 7 bases of the junction left unmatched. The CDR3 length is 14 residues. The CDR3 loop reads CASSLGQGSHEQYV. The CDR3 coding sequence is TGTGCCAGCAGCTTGGGACAGGGTTCCCACGAGCAGTACGTC.

The J gene is TRBJ1-4, the V gene TRBV6-2 or TRBV6-3; 8 nucleotides line up with TRBD1. The V gene end was trimmed by 4 bases and the J gene end by 7 bases; junction bases not matched to a gene: 5. The CDR3 is made up of 14 amino acids. Germline CDR1 reads MNHEY; CDR2 reads SVGEGT. The CDR3 DNA sequence: TGTGCCAGCAGTTCGACAGGGGCCGGTGAAAAACTGTTTTTT. Protein product: CASSSTGAGEKLFF.

The chain joins TRBV19 to TRBJ1-5, with D uncertain. CDR3 length: 13 residues. CDR1 is LNHDA, CDR2 SQIVND, per germline (reference sequence). Trimming removed 5 bases at V and 7 bases at J, with 12 bases between. In DNA, the CDR3 is TGTGCCAGTAGTCTCCAGAATGGGCAGCCCCAGCATTTT. This codes for CASSLQNGQPQHF.

This clone was seen a handful of times. The CDR3 nucleotides read TGTGCCAGCTCACCAAGAAACACCGGGGAGCTGTTTTTT. This sequence encodes CASSPRNTGELFF. This rearrangement joins TRBV18 to TRBJ2-2, with no clear D. Trimming removed 2 bases from V and 2 bases from J, with 3 bases in between. Germline V CDR1 and CDR2: KGHSH, LQKENI. This CDR3 spans 13 amino acids.

This chain connects TRBV10-3 to TRBJ1-1; 8 positions agree with TRBD1. The germline V gene encodes CDR1 ENHRY and CDR2 SYGVKD. V shed 6 bases, J shed 1 base, and the junction held 1 base outside the gene matches. The CDR3 loop spans 13 amino acids. CDR3 nucleotide sequence: TGTGCCATCAGGGACAGGGAGAACACTGAAGCTTTCTTT. This sequence encodes CAIRDRENTEAFF.

CDR3 coding DNA: TGTGCCACCAGAAGTCCGGGACAGGGGAACACTGAAGCTTTCTTT. The encoded protein is CATRSPGQGNTEAFF. The chain links TRBV15 to TRBJ1-1, with 9 bases lining up with TRBD1. Germline V gene data show CDR1 as LNHNV and CDR2 as YYDKDF (reference sequence). V gave up 6 bases and J gave up 1 base; unmatched junction bases: 6. The CDR3 is 15 amino acids.

The rearrangement links TRBV19 to TRBJ2-6; TRBD2 is a possible D gene (5 bases). V lost 11 bases to trimming and J lost 0 bases, with 8 bases between them. The CDR3 is made up of 13 amino acids. CDR1 and CDR2 (germline): LNHDA, SQIVND (reference sequence). CDR3 bases: TGTGCCGGGAGACTCTCTGGGGCCAACGTCCTGACTTTC. This sequence encodes CAGRLSGANVLTF.

The chain links TRBV30 to TRBJ2-1; TRBD1 matches 9 bases. The germline V gene has CDR1 GTSNPN and CDR2 SVGIG (reference sequence). This CDR3 is built from 15 residues. Germline trimming cut 2 bases from V and 4 bases from J; bases unmatched to any gene: 6. CDR3 protein: CAWSTGTGTYNEQFF. The CDR3 nucleotides are TGTGCCTGGAGTACAGGGACAGGGACATACAATGAGCAGTTCTTC.

The V and J genes are TRBV2 and TRBJ1-2; TRBD1 aligns across 9 bases. J gave up 8 bases and V 5 bases, and 6 bases lay outside the gene matches. The V gene's germline CDR1 is SNHLY and CDR2 FYNNEI. The CDR3 length is 13 residues. The CDR3 sequence: CASSPRDRDGYTF. In DNA form, the CDR3 reads TGTGCCAGCAGTCCCCGGGACAGGGACGGCTACACCTTC.

The chain employs TRBV6-6 and TRBJ2-3; 7 bases fit TRBD2. Looked up from germline, CDR1 is MNHNY and CDR2 is SVGAGI (reference sequence). The trim removed 2 bases at V and 1 base at J, leaving 3 bases unmatched. This CDR3 is built from 15 residues. Here the CDR3 DNA reads TGTGCCAGCAGTTACCGGGGGGAAGGCACAGATACGCAGTATTTT. This codes for CASSYRGEGTDTQYF.